Listed here are 30 T cell receptor beta chains from one sample, sequenced in a study of cytomegalovirus exposure and HLA in healthy donors (dated by TCRdb to about 2017). Library preparation was by the immunoSEQ multiplex PCR assay. TCRdb holds this immuneACCESS table with in-frame rearrangements only. Some clones are missing; in checked studies, unresolved V genes explain under half, and the rest has no known cause. This sample comprises 100,000 to 150,000 clones, around 96% of them detected only once. The ten largest clones represent about 1.7% of the sample. The sequenced sample consisted of PBMCs. The receptors come from a young man in good health and CMV-seronegative.

This rearrangement joins TRBV25-1 to TRBJ2-1; TRBD1 matches 8 bases. CDR1 is MGHDK, CDR2 SYGVNS, per germline. The CDR3 is 15 residues long. J lost 2 bases, V lost 5 bases, and 5 bases had no gene match. CDR3 region: CASSTGGTTYNEQFF. CDR3 DNA sequence: TGTGCCAGCAGTACAGGGGGAACGACCTACAATGAGCAGTTCTTC.

The chain has TRBV30 and TRBJ2-5; D might be TRBD2 (6 bases). V was shortened by 1 base and J by 5 bases, with 20 bases between the two germline ends. The CDR3 is 16 amino acids. Germline lookup yields CDR1 GTSNPN and CDR2 SVGIG (reference sequence). CDR3 sequence: CAWSGRRGEYMETQYF. The CDR3 nucleotides are TGTGCCTGGAGTGGTAGGCGCGGGGAGTATATGGAGACCCAGTACTTC.

V gene TRBV11-1 combines with J gene TRBJ2-1; 8 nucleotides line up with TRBD1. Germline CDR1 and CDR2: SGHAT and FQDESV (reference sequence). The junction had 13 bases not matched to a gene; V was cut back by 5 bases and J by 7 bases. The CDR3 loop spans 16 amino acids. In DNA, the CDR3 is TGTGCCAGCAGCCAGAACGGACAGGGTTTTGTAAATGAGCAGTTCTTC. Translation gives CASSQNGQGFVNEQFF.

The V gene is TRBV2, the J gene TRBJ2-2, with 9 positions matching TRBD2. The CDR3 is made up of 14 amino acids. Per germline, CDR1 SNHLY and CDR2 FYNNEI. The V and J ends lost 7 bases and 7 bases, in that order; junction bases with no gene match: 7. In nucleotides, the CDR3 is TGTGCCAGCAAAATAGCGGGGGTGGGCGGGGAGCTGTTTTTT. Its translation is CASKIAGVGGELFF.

Turning to this clone: This sample also contains other DNA sequences that code for the same CDR3. This chain uses TRBV9 with TRBJ2-7, with TRBD1 matching 7 bases. From germline, CDR1 is SGDLS and CDR2 YYNGEE. The CDR3 sequence is 14 residues long. Losses at the gene ends were 1 base for V and 3 bases for J; bases not matched to a gene: 4. The CDR3 coding sequence is TGTGCCAGCAGCGTATTGGCAGGGGGCTACGAGCAGTACTTC. Residues: CASSVLAGGYEQYF.

This chain links TRBV11-2 with TRBJ1-4; D is unclear. CDR1 and CDR2 from the germline V gene are SGHAT and FQNNGV. This CDR3 comprises 16 residues. V lost 6 bases and J lost 5, with 19 bases in between. The CDR3: CASSYPPSWRNEKLFF. CDR3 coding DNA: TGTGCCAGCAGTTACCCCCCGTCGTGGAGGAATGAAAAACTGTTTTTT.

This chain connects TRBV7-2 to TRBJ2-1; TRBD2 aligns across 12 bases. Germline lookup yields CDR1 SGHTA and CDR2 FQGNSA. The CDR3 extends over 15 amino acids. Germline trimming cut 5 bases from V and 7 bases from J; bases unmatched to any gene: 6. The CDR3 sequence is CASSEGLAGVNEQFF. The CDR3 coding sequence is TGTGCCAGCAGCGAGGGACTAGCGGGCGTAAATGAGCAGTTCTTC. Based on the CDR3 plus reference TRBV7-2 and TRBJ2-1, the full variable domain is GAGVSQSPSNKVTEKGKDVELRCDPISGHTALYWYRQSLGQGLEFLIYFQGNSAPDKSGLPSDRFSAERTGGSVSTLTIQRTQQEDSAVYLCASSEGLAGVNEQFFGPGTRLTVL.

CDR3: CASSLTAYNEQFF. The CDR3 DNA reads TGTGCCAGCAGCTTGACAGCGTACAATGAGCAGTTCTTC. The V and J genes are TRBV9 and TRBJ2-1; tentative D call: TRBD1 (5 bases). Germline V gene lookup returns CDR1 SGDLS and CDR2 YYNGEE. This CDR3 spans 13 amino acids. With 4 bases removed from V and 4 bases from J, the gap between germline ends came to 9 bases.

The V gene is TRBV4-3, the J gene TRBJ2-7, with D possibly TRBD1 on 5 matching bases. The CDR3 spans 16 residues. The germline V and J ends were trimmed by 3 bases and 1 base, with 16 bases remaining between them. Per germline, CDR1 LGHNA and CDR2 YSLEER. For the CDR3, the DNA is TGCGCCAGCAGCCATCCGACGGCCAGGGTTTCCTACGAGCAGTACTTC. Translating gives CASSHPTARVSYEQYF.

The chain employs TRBV2 and TRBJ1-1; TRBD1 is a possible D gene (5 bases). Germline values: CDR1 SNHLY, CDR2 FYNNEI. The CDR3 is 14 amino acids. The ends were cut back, 4 bases at V and 0 bases at J, with 9 bases in the middle. CDR3 loop: CASSALTVNTEAFF. CDR3 DNA: TGTGCCAGCAGTGCCTTGACAGTGAACACTGAAGCTTTCTTT.

This clone showed up just once. The genes are TRBV7-6 and TRBJ1-5; D possibly corresponds to TRBD1 (5 bases). The germline CDR1 and CDR2 sequences are SGHVS and FNYEAQ. This CDR3 spans 14 amino acids. Deletions cut 1 base from V and 7 bases from J, with 11 bases between. This CDR3 is CASSLDGGGQPQHF. CDR3 sequence (DNA): TGTGCCAGCAGCTTAGATGGGGGGGGACAGCCCCAGCATTTT.

The genes are TRBV6-1 and TRBJ2-7, with D possibly matching TRBD2 (5 bases). In germline, CDR1 is MNHNS, CDR2 SASEGT. V shed 0 bases and J shed 2 bases, with 8 bases lying between them. The length of the CDR3 is 14 residues. The DNA for the CDR3 is TGTGCCAGCAGTGAAGCGAGGGCCCCCTACGAGCAGTACTTC. Its protein is CASSEARAPYEQYF.

In its sample, this clone was seen a few times. This sample also contains other DNA sequences that code for the same CDR3. The J gene is TRBJ2-3, the V gene TRBV7-2; D ambiguous. The germline V gene has CDR1 SGHTA and CDR2 FQGNSA. The CDR3 runs 12 residues. With 5 bases removed from V and 0 bases from J, the gap between germline ends came to 3 bases. CDR3 in amino acids: CASSSSTDTQYF. CDR3 in DNA: TGTGCCAGCAGCAGCAGCACAGATACGCAGTATTTT.

V usage is TRBV2 and J usage is TRBJ2-7, with TRBD1 identical over 10 bases. This CDR3 is built from 14 residues. Looked up from germline, CDR1 is SNHLY and CDR2 is FYNNEI. The V and J ends lost 3 bases and 5 bases, in that order; junction bases with no gene match: 4. The DNA of the CDR3 is TGTGCCAGCAGTGATTGGGGGACAGGGGACGAGCAGTACTTC. It is translated as CASSDWGTGDEQYF.

This chain connects TRBV7-9 to TRBJ1-1, with 7 bases fitting TRBD1. Unmatched junction bases numbered 3, after V lost 5 bases and J lost 0 bases. This CDR3 has 14 residues. The germline CDR1 and CDR2 sequences are SEHNR and FQNEAQ (reference sequence). The CDR3 is CASSNRGLNTEAFF. The CDR3 DNA reads as TGTGCCAGCAGCAACAGGGGCTTGAACACTGAAGCTTTCTTT.

This rearrangement joins TRBV27 to TRBJ1-3, with 9 bases identical to TRBD1. CDR1 is MNHEY and CDR2 is SMNVEV in the germline V gene (reference sequence). This CDR3 comprises 16 residues. V dropped 2 bases and J dropped 0; count of bases not matched to a gene: 2. The CDR3 loop reads CASSLRGQGSGNTIYF. CDR3 nucleotide sequence: TGTGCCAGCAGTTTACGGGGACAGGGCTCTGGAAACACCATATATTTT.

The chain joins TRBV7-8 to TRBJ2-7; 8 bases are shared with TRBD2. The CDR3 runs to 15 residues. The V segment lost 4 bases and the J segment 0 bases; nucleotides outside the gene matches: 5. CDR1 SGHVS and CDR2 FQNEAQ come from the germline V gene. CDR3 loop: CASSSGLDFSYEQYF. The DNA for the CDR3 is TGTGCCAGCAGCTCGGGACTAGACTTCTCCTACGAGCAGTACTTC.

The chain recombines TRBV6-5 with TRBJ2-1; 7 nucleotides match TRBD2. Germline V CDR1 and CDR2: MNHEY, SVGAGI. V lost 2 bases and J lost 8; bases outside the gene matches: 12. The CDR3 runs to 16 residues. CDR3 sequence reads: CASSYGVRGSPHEQFF. As DNA, the CDR3 is TGTGCCAGCAGTTACGGCGTACGCGGGAGTCCGCATGAGCAGTTCTTC.

The CDR3 loop reads CASSLVANYGYTF. DNA for the CDR3: TGTGCCAGCAGTTTGGTAGCTAACTATGGCTACACCTTC. The chain carries TRBV27 and TRBJ1-2; D gene ambiguous. The CDR3 is 13 amino acids. Germline V lookup: CDR1 MNHEY, CDR2 SMNVEV (reference sequence). The V gene lost 3 bases and the J gene lost 0 bases, with 5 bases spanning the gap.

The V call is TRBV5-4, the J call TRBJ2-7; D unclear. Germline CDR1 SGHNT, CDR2 YYREEE (reference sequence). This CDR3 has 11 amino acids. V was pared by 4 bases and J by 6 bases, with 8 bases between. CDR3 in amino acids: CASSLGFEQYF. CDR3 in DNA: TGTGCCAGCAGCCTAGGTTTCGAGCAGTACTTC.

In its sample, this clone was seen once. In nucleotides, the CDR3 is TGTGCCAGCAGCGTAGGTGGGACAGGGCTCGAGCCCCAGCATTTT. Protein: CASSVGGTGLEPQHF. The chain combines TRBV9 with TRBJ1-5, with 9 nucleotides matching TRBD1. Germline-derived CDR1 and CDR2 are SGDLS and YYNGEE. This CDR3 region has 15 residues. Trimming at V came to 0 bases and at J to 8 bases, leaving 6 bases not matched to a gene.

This rearrangement joins TRBV6-1 to TRBJ2-1, with 7 bases aligning to TRBD2. Trimming at V came to 5 bases and at J to 8 bases, leaving 9 bases not matched to a gene. The CDR3 is made up of 14 amino acids. The V gene's germline CDR1 is MNHNS and CDR2 SASEGT. CDR3 loop: CASSHSRGRDEQFF. CDR3 nucleotide sequence: TGTGCCAGCAGTCACTCCCGGGGGAGGGATGAGCAGTTCTTC.

This chain joins TRBV28 and TRBJ2-7, with 10 bases that match TRBD2. Germline lookup yields CDR1 MDHEN and CDR2 SYDVKM. This CDR3 has 16 amino acids. The J segment lost 5 bases and the V segment lost 10 bases, leaving 17 bases of the junction unmatched. In DNA, the CDR3 is TGTGCCACCGTTCCTTTAGCGGGAGGTCTTCTCGACGAGCAGTACTTC. Protein product: CATVPLAGGLLDEQYF.

The V and J genes are TRBV30 and TRBJ1-3; D not resolved. The CDR3 is 13 amino acids. The germline V gene has CDR1 GTSNPN and CDR2 SVGIG (reference sequence). Trimming removed 2 bases at V and 2 bases at J, with 7 bases between. CDR3 bases: TGTGCCTGGAGTTTTACAGCTGGAAACACCATATATTTT. Protein product: CAWSFTAGNTIYF.

The chain uses TRBV9 and TRBJ2-3, with 9 bases fitting TRBD1. This CDR3 has 16 amino acids. The germline V gene encodes CDR1 SGDLS and CDR2 YYNGEE. V lost 3 bases, J lost 4 bases, and 9 bases stayed unmatched. This CDR3 reads CASSAPGTGIADTQYF. Written as DNA, the CDR3 is TGTGCCAGCAGCGCCCCCGGGACAGGGATCGCAGATACGCAGTATTTT. The full variable domain, with the rest looked up from reference TRBV9 and TRBJ2-3, is DSGVTQTPKHLITATGQRVTLRCSPRSGDLSVYWYQQSLDQGLQFLIQYYNGEERAKGNILERFSAQQFPDLHSELNLSSLELGDSALYFCASSAPGTGIADTQYFGPGTRLTVL.

V is TRBV9 and J is TRBJ1-3, with unresolved D. With 3 bases removed from V and 0 bases from J, the gap between germline ends came to 13 bases. The CDR3 is 16 residues long. Germline lookup yields CDR1 SGDLS and CDR2 YYNGEE. CDR3 sequence reads: CASSEVADNSGNTIYF. CDR3 nucleotide sequence: TGTGCCAGCAGCGAGGTGGCAGACAACTCTGGAAACACCATATATTTT.

The chain uses TRBV6-5 and TRBJ2-7, with D unresolved. There are 14 residues in the CDR3. Germline lookup yields CDR1 MNHEY and CDR2 SVGAGI. The V and J ends lost 5 bases and 7 bases respectively, with 18 bases between them. CDR3 residues: CASSRTGSQPEQYF. In DNA, the CDR3 is TGTGCCAGCAGTCGTACCGGGTCCCAGCCTGAGCAGTACTTC.

The genes are TRBV6-5 and TRBJ2-2, with TRBD1 matching over 9 bases. V trimming: 6 bases; J trimming: 6 bases; junction bases outside the gene matches: 8. The CDR3 consists of 15 residues. Germline CDR1 MNHEY, CDR2 SVGAGI. CDR3 sequence (DNA): TGTGCCAGCAGCCGGGGACAGGGTTTGGCCGGGGAGCTGTTTTTT. Translated, it gives CASSRGQGLAGELFF.

This chain connects TRBV5-4 to TRBJ2-6; 7 nucleotides match TRBD2. The CDR3 is made up of 18 amino acids. With 6 bases clipped from V and 0 bases from J, the junction kept 12 bases outside the gene matches. Germline V gene data show CDR1 as SGHNT and CDR2 as YYREEE (reference sequence). CDR3 amino acids: CASTHGEGIYSGANVLTF. The CDR3 DNA follows: TGTGCCAGCACTCACGGGGAGGGCATCTACTCTGGGGCCAACGTCCTGACTTTC.

This clone was detected a few times. This chain joins TRBV7-2 and TRBJ1-2; 9 bases fit TRBD1. CDR1 is SGHTA and CDR2 is FQGNSA in the germline V gene. CDR3 size: 15 residues. V trimming: 5 bases; J trimming: 2 bases; junction bases outside the gene matches: 6. The CDR3: CASSQGTGTNYGYTF. As DNA, the CDR3 is TGTGCCAGCAGCCAAGGGACAGGGACCAACTATGGCTACACCTTC.